These 12 T cell receptor beta chains share one sample of origin, sequenced in a study of T-cell memory formation after mild COVID-19. TCRdb re-called the 5' RACE reads through MiXCR, storing one row per CDR3 protein. The sample shows around 310,000 distinct CDR3 sequences, 13% to 15% of them seen only once. Sequencing used PBMCs or a T cell subset sorted from them (not recorded which). The receptors originated from a man younger than 35 who had mild COVID-19 (a few samples of this study predate the infection). Cell type and time point are not known.

The V call is TRBV12-3 or TRBV12-4, the J call TRBJ2-3; no definite D call. The CDR3 has 15 residues. Between the trimmed V and J ends, which lost 7 bases and 0 bases, there was a span of 14 bases. CDR3 nucleotide sequence: TGTGCCAGCACCCCAACAGCTATTAGCACAGATACGCAGTATTTT. It codes for CASTPTAISTDTQYF.

Only a few counts were recorded for this clonotype. The V call is TRBV12-3 or TRBV12-4, the J call TRBJ1-1; a weak D match, TRBD1 (5 bases). The CDR3 runs to 15 residues. V was trimmed by 1 base and J by 1 base, leaving 10 bases between them. The CDR3 sequence is CASSLGIGGNTEAFF. The CDR3 DNA follows: TGTGCCAGCAGTTTAGGTATTGGGGGGAACACTGAAGCTTTCTTT.

This chain joins TRBV4-2 and TRBJ2-5; 7 bases match TRBD2. This CDR3 has 16 amino acids. With 5 bases clipped from V and 5 bases from J, the junction kept 14 bases outside the gene matches. CDR1 is LGHNA and CDR2 is YNFKEQ in the germline V gene. The CDR3, as DNA: TGTGCCAGCAGCTCCCCTGGGCGGGGGTATTGGGAGACCCAGTACTTC. Protein product: CASSSPGRGYWETQYF.

This clonotype was seen more than once but under ten times. CDR3 sequence: CASSGTGTYTQYF. Written as DNA, the CDR3 is TGTGCCAGTTCCGGGACAGGGACTTATACGCAGTATTTT. The J gene is TRBJ2-3, the V gene TRBV6-2 or TRBV6-3, with 9 bases identical to TRBD1. Germline V gene lookup returns CDR1 MNHEY and CDR2 SVGEGT. The CDR3 runs 13 residues. The V segment lost 9 bases and the J segment 7 bases; nucleotides outside the gene matches: 8.

In this sample, this clonotype turned up a few times. The chain combines TRBV7-8 with TRBJ2-2, with a tentative D call TRBD2 (6 bases). The CDR3 loop spans 16 amino acids. V lost 4 bases to trimming and J lost 2 bases, with 14 bases between them. Germline V gene lookup returns CDR1 SGHVS and CDR2 FQNEAQ. The CDR3 here is CASSSFSGPNTGELFF. For the CDR3, the DNA is TGTGCCAGCAGCTCCTTCAGCGGGCCAAACACCGGGGAGCTGTTTTTT.

In its sample, this clonotype was seen many times. The chain carries TRBV5-1 and TRBJ1-1, with TRBD1 matching over 7 bases. This CDR3 is 14 amino acids long. Germline CDR1 is SGHRS and CDR2 is YFSETQ. V was clipped by 4 bases and J by 1 base; unmatched bases: 4. The CDR3 DNA sequence: TGCGCCAGCAGCCCGGGACAGAGGAACACTGAAGCTTTCTTT. Its protein is CASSPGQRNTEAFF.

This clonotype was seen only a few times. Given a much more abundant clone one base away, this may be a read error. The CDR3 here is CATSSGTDTQYF. The CDR3 DNA reads as TGTGCCACCAGCTCGGGCACAGATACGCAGTATTTT. The chain carries TRBV15 and TRBJ2-3, with D unresolved. The germline V gene encodes CDR1 LNHNV and CDR2 YYDKDF (reference sequence). This CDR3 region has 12 residues. V shed 5 bases and J shed 1 base, with 4 bases lying between them.

The chain carries TRBV12-3 or TRBV12-4 and TRBJ2-2, with D hard to call. V was clipped by 6 bases and J by 0 bases, with 8 bases between them. This CDR3 has 14 amino acids. CDR3 amino acids: CASSWTTNTGELFF. The CDR3 region has the DNA TGTGCCAGCAGCTGGACGACGAACACCGGGGAGCTGTTTTTT.

This clonotype has more than one count but fewer than ten. The chain has TRBV4-3 and TRBJ2-7; D tentatively reads TRBD1 or TRBD2 (5 bases each). Germline CDR1 is LGHNA and CDR2 is YSLEER. V was trimmed by 0 bases and J by 3 bases, leaving 15 bases between them. The CDR3 spans 16 residues. CDR3 region: CASSQDFQGEFYEQYF. CDR3 nucleotide sequence: TGCGCCAGCAGCCAAGATTTCCAGGGAGAATTCTACGAGCAGTACTTC.

This clonotype was seen only a few times. The chain is built from TRBV25-1 and TRBJ2-5; TRBD1 matches at 9 bases. This CDR3 has 15 amino acids. The trim removed 4 bases at V and 4 bases at J, leaving 7 bases unmatched. Germline assignment: CDR1 MGHDK and CDR2 SYGVNS. The CDR3 sequence: CASSAHTGGRETQYF. In DNA, the CDR3 is TGTGCCAGCAGTGCTCACACAGGGGGCAGAGAGACCCAGTACTTC.

There are many counts of this clonotype. At one of its ends the junction is not consistent with the germline gene, which may arise from a read error. The genes are TRBV11-2 and TRBJ2-1, with TRBD1 identical over 7 bases. From germline, CDR1 is SGHAT and CDR2 FQNNGV. The CDR3 is 12 amino acids. DNA of the CDR3: TGTGCCAGCAGTTTAGGGGGCGGGGAGCAGTTCTTC. This gives the protein CASSLGGGEQFF.

There are a few counts of this clonotype. The chain uses TRBV7-7 and TRBJ2-5; 8 nucleotides line up with TRBD1. The trim removed 5 bases at V and 5 bases at J, leaving 19 bases unmatched. This CDR3 contains 18 residues. From germline, CDR1 is SSHAT and CDR2 FNYEAQ (reference sequence). The CDR3 bases are TGTGCCAGCAGCCTCTCTACGACAGGGGAAGGATTAGGGGAGACCCAGTACTTC. Translating it yields CASSLSTTGEGLGETQYF.